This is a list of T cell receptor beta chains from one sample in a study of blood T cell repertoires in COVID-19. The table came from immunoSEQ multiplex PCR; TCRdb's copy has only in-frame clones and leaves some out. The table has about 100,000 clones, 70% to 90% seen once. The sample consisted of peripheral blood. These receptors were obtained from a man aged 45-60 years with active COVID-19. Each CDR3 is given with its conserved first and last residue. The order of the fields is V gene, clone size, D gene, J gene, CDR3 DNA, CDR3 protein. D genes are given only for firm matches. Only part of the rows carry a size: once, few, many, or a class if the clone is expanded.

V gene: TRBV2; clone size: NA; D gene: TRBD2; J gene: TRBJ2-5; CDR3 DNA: TGTGCCAGGAGAACCCCGGGACTAGCGGGGGGGCCTGAGACCCAGTACTTC; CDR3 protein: CARRTPGLAGGPETQYF
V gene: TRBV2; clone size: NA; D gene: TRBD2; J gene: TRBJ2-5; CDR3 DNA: TGTGCAAGCGGCGGGGGGGTCCAAGAGACCCAGTACTTC; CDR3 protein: CASGGGVQETQYF
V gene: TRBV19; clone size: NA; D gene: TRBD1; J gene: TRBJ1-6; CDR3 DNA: TGTGCCAGTAGTATGGACAGGGAAAATTCACCCCTCCACTTT; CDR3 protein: CASSMDRENSPLHF
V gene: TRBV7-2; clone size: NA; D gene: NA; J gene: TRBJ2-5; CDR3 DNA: TGTGCCAGCAGCCTCGGACAGACACAAGAGACCCAGTACTTC; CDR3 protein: CASSLGQTQETQYF
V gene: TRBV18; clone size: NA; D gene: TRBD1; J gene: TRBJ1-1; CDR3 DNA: TGTGCCAGCTCACCAGGGACAGCCCCTGAAGCTTTCTTT; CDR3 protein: CASSPGTAPEAFF
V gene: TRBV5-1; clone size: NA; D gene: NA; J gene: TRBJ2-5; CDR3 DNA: TGCGCCAGCAGCTGGGGGGACAGAGAGACCCAGTACTTC; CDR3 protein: CASSWGDRETQYF
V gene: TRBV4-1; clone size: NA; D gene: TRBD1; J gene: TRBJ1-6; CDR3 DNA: TGCGCCAGCAGCCAGGACACAGGGGCGATCTCCTATAATTCACCCCTCCACTTT; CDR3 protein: CASSQDTGAISYNSPLHF
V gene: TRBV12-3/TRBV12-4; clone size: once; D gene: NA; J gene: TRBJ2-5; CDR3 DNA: TGTGCCAGCAACCGACGGCTAGGAGAGACCCAGTACTTC; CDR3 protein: CASNRRLGETQYF
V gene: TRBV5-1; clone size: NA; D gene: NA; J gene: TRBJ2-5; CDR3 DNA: TGCGCCAGCAGCTTTTCCGAGCAGGGGGAGACCCAGTACTTC; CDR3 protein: CASSFSEQGETQYF
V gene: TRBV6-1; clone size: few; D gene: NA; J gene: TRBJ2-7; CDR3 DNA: TGTGCCAGCAGTGAAGCATTTGCGGGACTCATAACCTACGAGCAGTACTTC; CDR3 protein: CASSEAFAGLITYEQYF
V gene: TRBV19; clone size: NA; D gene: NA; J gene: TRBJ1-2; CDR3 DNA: TGTGCCAGTAACTACCGGGACAAAAACAGAGGCTACACCTTC; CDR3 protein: CASNYRDKNRGYTF
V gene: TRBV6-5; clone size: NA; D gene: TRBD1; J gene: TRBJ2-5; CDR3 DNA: TGTGCCAGCAGAGACTCAGGGGGCGGGGAGACCCAGTACTTC; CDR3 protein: CASRDSGGGETQYF
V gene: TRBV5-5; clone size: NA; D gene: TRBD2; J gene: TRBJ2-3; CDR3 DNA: TGTGCCAGCAGCTTGTTCTCTAGCGGGACAGATACGCAGTATTTT; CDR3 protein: CASSLFSSGTDTQYF
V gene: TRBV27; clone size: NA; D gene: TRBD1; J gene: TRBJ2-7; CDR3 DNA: TGTGCCAGCAGCGCCAAACGGACAGGATCCTACGAGCAGTACTTC; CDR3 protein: CASSAKRTGSYEQYF
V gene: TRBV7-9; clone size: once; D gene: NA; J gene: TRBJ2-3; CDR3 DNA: TGTGCCAGCACCCTAGTCCCTGGGACAGATACGCAGTATTTT; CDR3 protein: CASTLVPGTDTQYF
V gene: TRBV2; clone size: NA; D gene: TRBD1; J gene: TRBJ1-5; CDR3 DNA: TGTGCCAGCAGTGTCGGGACAGGGTTCAATCAGCCCCAGCATTTT; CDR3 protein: CASSVGTGFNQPQHF
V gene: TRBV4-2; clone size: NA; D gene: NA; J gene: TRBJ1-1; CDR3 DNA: TGTGCCAGCAGCCAGGAGATGGGACTGAAGAACACTGAAGCTTTCTTT; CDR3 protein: CASSQEMGLKNTEAFF
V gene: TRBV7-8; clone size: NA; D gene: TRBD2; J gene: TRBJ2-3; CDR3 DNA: TGTGCCAGCAGCTTTACTAGCGGCTATCCGACAGATACGCAGTATTTT; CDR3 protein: CASSFTSGYPTDTQYF
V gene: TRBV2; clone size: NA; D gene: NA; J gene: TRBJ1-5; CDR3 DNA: TGTGCCAGCAGGAAGGACCATCAGGGGCCCCAGCATTTT; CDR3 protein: CASRKDHQGPQHF
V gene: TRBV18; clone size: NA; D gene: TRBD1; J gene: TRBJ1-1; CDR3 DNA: TGTGCCAGCTCACCACCGGGGCAGGGGGCGGGGAACACTGAAGCTTTCTTT; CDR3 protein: CASSPPGQGAGNTEAFF
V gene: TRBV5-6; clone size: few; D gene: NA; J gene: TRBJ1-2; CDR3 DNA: TGTGCCAGCAGAACAGCAGGGGCTAACTATGGCTACACCTTC; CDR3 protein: CASRTAGANYGYTF
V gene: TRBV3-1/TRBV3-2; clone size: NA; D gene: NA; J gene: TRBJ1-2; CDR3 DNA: TGTGCCAGCAGCCACAATTCTAACTATGGCTACACCTTC; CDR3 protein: CASSHNSNYGYTF